The rows below give T cell receptor beta chains drawn from one sample of a study of T cells after yellow fever vaccination. TCRdb fed the 5' RACE reads into MiXCR, producing one record per CDR3 protein. The data show 200,000 to 300,000 distinct CDR3 sequences, about an eighth seen once. The sequences come from CD4+ T cells sorted from PBMCs, collected 45 days after the yellow fever booster vaccination. The receptors originated from a man aged 25-40 years who received the YFV17D yellow fever vaccine. The conserved cysteine and the conserved F or W are not part of the CDR3 here. Fields, in order: J gene, V gene, CDR3 protein.

TRBJ2-6	TRBV12-3/TRBV12-4	ASTVRTGANVLT
TRBJ2-5	TRBV20-1	SAGGLAGIGKETQY
TRBJ2-5	TRBV5-1	ASSKGQSEETQY
TRBJ2-1	TRBV21-1	ASSRGLAVAHEQF
TRBJ2-5	TRBV6-1	ASRRGGQGETQY
TRBJ1-2	TRBV6-5	ASSYGGSGYT
TRBJ1-5	TRBV6-5	ASSTQGRRN
TRBJ2-1	TRBV6-4	ASSGDTLREQF
TRBJ2-3	TRBV29-1	SVSPRQGASDTQY
TRBJ2-5	TRBV7-2	ASMRSPQETQY
TRBJ2-7	TRBV30	AWSLDRGVQY
TRBJ2-3	TRBV10-2	ASRGDGTDTQY
TRBJ2-7	TRBV28	ASSPPPGTGRYEQY